The 23 T cell receptor beta chains below all came from one sample that was sequenced in a study of T cell responses to AZD1222 COVID-19 vaccine. The repertoire was sequenced with immunoSEQ multiplex PCR; TCRdb's copy has only in-frame clones and lacks some. Here the sample spans around 130,000 clones, roughly nine tenths being singletons. Sequencing used peripheral blood, obtained on day 0 of AZD1222 vaccination. These receptors all come from an adult in good health.

This chain connects TRBV7-2 to TRBJ1-5; possible D gene TRBD1, 5 bases. CDR3 size: 13 residues. Germline assignment: CDR1 SGHTA and CDR2 FQGNSA. Trimming pared 8 bases from V and 1 base from J, leaving 9 bases between. The DNA for the CDR3 is TGTGCCAGCGGGGACGACAGCAATCAGCCCCAGCATTTT. It translates to CASGDDSNQPQHF.

In this sample, this clone turned up a few times. The chain combines TRBV6-5 with TRBJ1-2; D is perhaps TRBD1 (5 bases). Germline V gene data show CDR1 as MNHEY and CDR2 as SVGAGI. The CDR3 has 12 amino acids. V lost 6 bases, J lost 8 bases, and 13 bases lay in between. CDR3 residues: CASSRVNRGYTF. CDR3 DNA sequence: TGTGCCAGCAGCAGGGTAAACAGAGGCTACACCTTC.

The V and J genes are TRBV6-6 and TRBJ2-5; 7 nucleotides align to TRBD1. Germline values: CDR1 MNHNY, CDR2 SVGAGI (reference sequence). The ends lost 4 bases at V and 1 base at J; junction bases unmatched: 6. CDR3 size: 15 residues. The CDR3 region has the DNA TGTGCCAGCAGTTTCGGACAGGACGCCCAAGAGACCCAGTACTTC. Translation: CASSFGQDAQETQYF.

The V gene is TRBV18, the J gene TRBJ1-2; TRBD1 agrees at 7 bases. Germline V gene lookup returns CDR1 KGHSH and CDR2 LQKENI. The CDR3 spans 14 residues. After removal of 5 bases from V and 8 bases from J, the junction contained 11 bases not matched to a gene. This chain's CDR3 is CASSALTGADGYTF. CDR3 in DNA: TGTGCCAGCTCAGCACTAACAGGGGCCGACGGCTACACCTTC.

The gene calls are TRBV18 and TRBJ2-7; 11 bases are a match to TRBD1. V was pared by 5 bases and J by 2 bases, with 2 bases of the junction left unmatched. The V gene's germline CDR1 is KGHSH and CDR2 LQKENI. This CDR3 has 14 amino acids. The CDR3 reads CASSEDRGPYEQYF. DNA of the CDR3: TGTGCCAGCTCAGAGGACAGGGGGCCCTACGAGCAGTACTTC. Combining the CDR3 with reference TRBV18 and TRBJ2-7 gives the whole variable domain NAGVMQNPRHLVRRRGQEARLRCSPMKGHSHVYWYRQLPEEGLKFMVYLQKENIIDESGMPKERFSAEFPKEGPSILRIQQVVRGDSAAYFCASSEDRGPYEQYFGPGTRLTVT.

The chain carries TRBV7-3 and TRBJ2-3, with D possibly TRBD1 on 5 matching bases. The V gene's germline CDR1 is SGHTA and CDR2 FQGTGA. The CDR3 has 14 residues. V was clipped by 4 bases and J by 2 bases, with 10 bases between them. The CDR3 is CASSSDRSTDTQYF. The DNA for the CDR3 is TGTGCCAGCAGCTCTGACAGATCCACAGATACGCAGTATTTT. Together with reference TRBV7-3 and TRBJ2-3, the CDR3 gives the full variable domain: GAGVSQTPSNKVTEKGKYVELRCDPISGHTALYWYRQSLGQGPEFLIYFQGTGAADDSGLPNDRFFAVRPEGSVSTLKIQRTERGDSAVYLCASSSDRSTDTQYFGPGTRLTVL.

This clone was recorded once. The gene calls are TRBV27 and TRBJ2-1; D may be TRBD1 or TRBD2 (5 bases each). The CDR3 has 15 residues. V lost 7 bases, J lost 0 bases, and 13 bases lay in between. The germline V gene has CDR1 MNHEY and CDR2 SMNVEV (reference sequence). Here the CDR3 reads CASKPGPDSYNEQFF. CDR3 coding DNA: TGTGCCAGCAAGCCGGGGCCAGACTCCTACAATGAGCAGTTCTTC.

The chain links TRBV18 to TRBJ2-3; D not resolved. Looked up from germline, CDR1 is KGHSH and CDR2 is LQKENI. There are 13 residues in the CDR3. V was shortened by 8 bases and J by 0 bases, with 9 bases between the two germline ends. CDR3 in amino acids: CASTTYSTDTQYF. In DNA, the CDR3 is TGTGCCAGCACGACGTATAGCACAGATACGCAGTATTTT. Full variable domain (missing parts from reference TRBV18 and TRBJ2-3): NAGVMQNPRHLVRRRGQEARLRCSPMKGHSHVYWYRQLPEEGLKFMVYLQKENIIDESGMPKERFSAEFPKEGPSILRIQQVVRGDSAAYFCASTTYSTDTQYFGPGTRLTVL.

This rearrangement joins TRBV5-1 to TRBJ1-5; TRBD1 is a possible D gene (5 bases). V lost 6 bases and J lost 0, with 16 bases in between. The CDR3 runs 16 residues. Germline V gene lookup returns CDR1 SGHRS and CDR2 YFSETQ. CDR3: CASTPRRGNSNQPQHF. Written as DNA, the CDR3 is TGCGCCAGCACCCCACGCCGGGGGAATAGCAATCAGCCCCAGCATTTT.

This rearrangement joins TRBV7-9 to TRBJ2-7, with D possibly being TRBD2 (5 bases). CDR3 length: 13 residues. V was cut by 5 bases and J by 6 bases, with 14 bases left in between. Germline-derived CDR1 and CDR2 are SEHNR and FQNEAQ (reference sequence). CDR3 sequence (DNA): TGTGCCAGCAGCGCGCCACTAGAGGGCGAGCAGTACTTC. Encoded protein: CASSAPLEGEQYF.

The chain employs TRBV27 and TRBJ1-6, with D hard to call. This CDR3 contains 17 residues. Deletions cut 5 bases from V and 0 bases from J, with 14 bases between. CDR1 and CDR2 (germline): MNHEY, SMNVEV (reference sequence). The CDR3 here is CASSAPRESSYNSPLHF. The DNA of the CDR3 is TGTGCCAGCAGTGCCCCACGAGAAAGCTCCTATAATTCACCCCTCCACTTT.

J is TRBJ2-2 and V is TRBV4-2; D call uncertain. Trimming took 0 bases from V and 1 from J, leaving 6 bases between them. The CDR3 totals 15 residues. Germline assignment: CDR1 LGHNA and CDR2 YNFKEQ. This CDR3 is CASSQETKNTGELFF. The CDR3 bases are TGTGCCAGCAGCCAAGAGACGAAGAACACCGGGGAGCTGTTTTTT.

The rearrangement uses TRBV28 and TRBJ2-1, with 8 bases lining up with TRBD1. The CDR3 spans 15 residues. Germline CDR1 MDHEN, CDR2 SYDVKM. V dropped 5 bases and J dropped 9; count of bases not matched to a gene: 12. DNA of the CDR3: TGTGCCAGCAGTGGCGCCTACAGGGGGTTAGGTGAGCAGTTCTTC. This gives the protein CASSGAYRGLGEQFF.

This sequence joins TRBV28 and TRBJ2-2; 7 nucleotides align to TRBD1. After removal of 3 bases from V and 3 bases from J, the junction contained 7 bases not matched to a gene. Germline V gene lookup returns CDR1 MDHEN and CDR2 SYDVKM. This CDR3 region has 16 residues. The CDR3 reads CASSFYGTADTGELFF. CDR3 nucleotides: TGTGCCAGCAGTTTCTACGGGACAGCCGACACCGGGGAGCTGTTTTTT.

The chain uses TRBV29-1 and TRBJ1-2, with 7 bases lining up with TRBD1. V lost 6 bases to trimming and J lost 1 base; unmatched junction nucleotides: 11. Germline V gene data show CDR1 as SQVTM and CDR2 as ANQGSEA. The CDR3 length is 15 residues. CDR3 sequence reads: CSVLLTGRFNYGYTF. CDR3 nucleotides: TGCAGCGTCTTACTGACAGGGAGATTTAACTATGGCTACACCTTC.

This chain connects TRBV19 to TRBJ1-2; 8 bases align to TRBD1. The CDR3 totals 18 residues. Germline V gene sequence: CDR1 LNHDA, CDR2 SQIVND (reference sequence). The V gene end was trimmed by 2 bases and the J gene end by 3 bases; junction bases not matched to a gene: 14. The CDR3: CASSISFSQGAGDYGYTF. DNA for the CDR3: TGTGCCAGTAGTATAAGTTTTTCGCAGGGGGCGGGCGACTATGGCTACACCTTC. Looking up the rest from reference TRBV19 and TRBJ1-2 gives the full variable domain: DGGITQSPKYLFRKEGQNVTLSCEQNLNHDAMYWYRQDPGQGLRLIYYSQIVNDFQKGDIAEGYSVSREKKESFPLTVTSAQKNPTAFYLCASSISFSQGAGDYGYTFGSGTRLTVV.

This chain joins TRBV3-1 (or the pseudogene TRBV3-2) and TRBJ2-7; D unclear. The CDR3 extends over 12 amino acids. Trimming cost V 0 bases and J 6 bases, with 6 bases left between them. Germline values: CDR1 LGHDT, CDR2 YNNKEL (reference sequence). The CDR3 coding sequence is TGTGCCAGCAGCCAAGAATTTGGCGAGCAGTACTTC. It codes for CASSQEFGEQYF.

This clone was counted between two and nine times. The chain employs TRBV7-2 and TRBJ1-4; TRBD1 matches at 8 bases. The CDR3 has 15 residues. Germline trimming cut 5 bases from V and 7 bases from J; bases unmatched to any gene: 9. Germline V gene data show CDR1 as SGHTA and CDR2 as FQGNSA. CDR3 in amino acids: CASSPRTGKSEKLFF. The CDR3, as DNA: TGTGCCAGCAGCCCTCGGACAGGGAAGAGTGAAAAACTGTTTTTT.

The V call is TRBV29-1, the J call TRBJ2-7, with D hard to call. Trimming removed 5 bases at V and 3 bases at J, with 14 bases between. CDR1 and CDR2 (germline): SQVTM, ANQGSEA. The CDR3 is 13 residues long. The CDR3 loop reads CSVRTKALYEQYF. The CDR3 DNA sequence: TGCAGCGTTAGAACTAAGGCCCTCTACGAGCAGTACTTC.

The genes are TRBV27 and TRBJ1-6, with 7 bases matching TRBD1. After removal of 7 bases from V and 5 bases from J, the junction contained 5 bases not matched to a gene. Germline V gene lookup returns CDR1 MNHEY and CDR2 SMNVEV (reference sequence). The CDR3 sequence is 14 residues long. Written as DNA, the CDR3 is TGTGCCAGCAACCCCGGGACAGATAATTCACCCCTCCACTTT. Translating gives CASNPGTDNSPLHF.

This CDR3 reads CASSPLSGGITDTQYF. CDR3 coding DNA: TGTGCCAGCAGCCCCCTGAGCGGGGGGATCACAGATACGCAGTATTTT. This sequence joins TRBV5-4 and TRBJ2-3; 9 bases align to TRBD2. Germline V gene lookup returns CDR1 SGHNT and CDR2 YYREEE (reference sequence). The CDR3 covers 16 residues. After removal of 4 bases from V and 2 bases from J, the junction contained 8 bases not matched to a gene.

The J gene is TRBJ1-2, the V gene TRBV6-2 or TRBV6-3; no definite D call. Trimming removed 5 bases at V and 2 bases at J, with 12 bases between. The CDR3 runs to 14 residues. The V gene's germline CDR1 is MNHEY and CDR2 SVGEGT. CDR3 in DNA: TGTGCCAGCAGTCGCCCGGGCAGCAACTATGGCTACACCTTC. It is translated as CASSRPGSNYGYTF.

The rearrangement links TRBV5-4 to TRBJ1-6; TRBD1 is a possible D gene (5 bases). The CDR3 has 16 amino acids. Germline assignment: CDR1 SGHNT and CDR2 YYREEE (reference sequence). Deletions cut 4 bases from V and 9 bases from J, with 20 bases between. In DNA, the CDR3 is TGTGCCAGCAGCCGGGGCGTCTCGGGGTTCACTTCACCCCTCCACTTT. This codes for CASSRGVSGFTSPLHF. Combining the CDR3 with reference TRBV5-4 and TRBJ1-6 gives the whole variable domain ETGVTQSPTHLIKTRGQQVTLRCSSQSGHNTVSWYQQALGQGPQFIFQYYREEENGRGNFPPRFSGLQFPNYSSELNVNALELDDSALYLCASSRGVSGFTSPLHFGNGTRLTVT.